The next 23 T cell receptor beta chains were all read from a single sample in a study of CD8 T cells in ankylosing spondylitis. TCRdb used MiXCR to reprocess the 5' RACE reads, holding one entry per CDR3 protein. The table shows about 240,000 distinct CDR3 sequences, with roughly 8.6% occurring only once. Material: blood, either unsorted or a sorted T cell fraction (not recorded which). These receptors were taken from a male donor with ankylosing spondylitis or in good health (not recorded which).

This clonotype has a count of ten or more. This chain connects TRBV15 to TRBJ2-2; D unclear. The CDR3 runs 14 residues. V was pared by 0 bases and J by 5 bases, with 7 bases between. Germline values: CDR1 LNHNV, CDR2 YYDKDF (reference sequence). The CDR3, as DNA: TGTGCCACCAGCAGAGATCCCGGAACCGGGGAGCTGTTTTTT. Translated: CATSRDPGTGELFF.

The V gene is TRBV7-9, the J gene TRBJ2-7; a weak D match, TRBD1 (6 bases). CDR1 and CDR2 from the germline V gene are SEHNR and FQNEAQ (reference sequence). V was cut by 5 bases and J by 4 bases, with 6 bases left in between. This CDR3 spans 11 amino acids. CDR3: CASSDRYEQYF. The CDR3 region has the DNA TGTGCCAGCAGCGACAGGTACGAGCAGTACTTC. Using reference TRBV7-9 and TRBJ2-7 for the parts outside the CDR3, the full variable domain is DTGVSQNPRHKITKRGQNVTFRCDPISEHNRLYWYRQTLGQGPEFLTYFQNEAQLEKSRLLSDRFSAERPKGSFSTLEIQRTEQGDSAMYLCASSDRYEQYFGPGTRLTVT.

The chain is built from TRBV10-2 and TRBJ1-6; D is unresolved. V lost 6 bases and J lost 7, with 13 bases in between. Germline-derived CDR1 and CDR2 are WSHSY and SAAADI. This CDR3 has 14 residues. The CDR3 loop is CASSGVGGNSPLHF. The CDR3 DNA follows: TGCGCCAGCAGCGGAGTGGGTGGGAATTCACCCCTCCACTTT.

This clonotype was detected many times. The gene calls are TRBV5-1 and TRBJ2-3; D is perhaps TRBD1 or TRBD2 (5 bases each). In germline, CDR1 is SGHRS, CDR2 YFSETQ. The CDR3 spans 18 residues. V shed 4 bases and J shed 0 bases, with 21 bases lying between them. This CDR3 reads CASSLGRTGPSSTDTQYF. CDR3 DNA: TGCGCCAGCAGCCTGGGTAGGACGGGGCCCTCTAGCACAGATACGCAGTATTTT.

In DNA, the CDR3 is TGTGCCAGTAGTATCACCTGGGATCAAGAGACCCAGTACTTC. Translated, it gives CASSITWDQETQYF. The chain joins TRBV19 to TRBJ2-5, with unresolved D. V was trimmed by 3 bases and J by 2 bases, leaving 10 bases between them. CDR3 length: 14 residues. Germline CDR1 LNHDA, CDR2 SQIVND (reference sequence).

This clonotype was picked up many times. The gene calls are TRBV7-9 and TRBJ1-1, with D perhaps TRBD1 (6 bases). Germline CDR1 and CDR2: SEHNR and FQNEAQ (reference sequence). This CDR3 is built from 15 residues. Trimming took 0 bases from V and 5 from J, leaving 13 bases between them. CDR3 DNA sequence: TGTGCCAGCAGCTTAGCCGGACAGAAGAGGACTGAAGCTTTCTTT. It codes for CASSLAGQKRTEAFF.

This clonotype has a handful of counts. CDR3 nucleotides: TGTGCCAGCAGCTTCCGGGACAGCCATAGAGATACGCAGTATTTT. This codes for CASSFRDSHRDTQYF. V gene TRBV9 combines with J gene TRBJ2-3, with 7 bases aligning to TRBD1. CDR1 and CDR2 (germline): SGDLS, YYNGEE. Trimming took 4 bases from V and 5 from J; bases not matched to a gene: 10. This CDR3 is 15 amino acids long.

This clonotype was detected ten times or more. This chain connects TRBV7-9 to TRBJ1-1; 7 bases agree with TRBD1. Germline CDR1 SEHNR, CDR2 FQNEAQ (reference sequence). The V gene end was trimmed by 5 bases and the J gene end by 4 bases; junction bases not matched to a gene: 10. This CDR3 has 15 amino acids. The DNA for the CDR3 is TGTGCCAGCAGCGCCTTGACAGGGATCGGCACTGAAGCTTTCTTT. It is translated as CASSALTGIGTEAFF.

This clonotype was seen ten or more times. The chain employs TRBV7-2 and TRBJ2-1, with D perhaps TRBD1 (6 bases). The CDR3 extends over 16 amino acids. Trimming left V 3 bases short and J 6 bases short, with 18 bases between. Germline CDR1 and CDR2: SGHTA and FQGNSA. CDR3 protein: CASSFRNGQFGNEQFF. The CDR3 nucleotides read TGTGCCAGCAGCTTTCGTAATGGACAGTTCGGCAATGAGCAGTTCTTC.

The CDR3 protein is CSAWTGRGTEAFF. The CDR3 coding sequence is TGCAGTGCCTGGACAGGGAGAGGCACTGAAGCTTTCTTT. The chain is built from TRBV20-1 and TRBJ1-1; 8 bases agree with TRBD1. Trimming removed 6 bases from V and 4 bases from J; junction bases left unmatched: 7. CDR1 and CDR2 (germline): DFQATT, SNEGSKA (reference sequence). CDR3 length equals 13 residues.

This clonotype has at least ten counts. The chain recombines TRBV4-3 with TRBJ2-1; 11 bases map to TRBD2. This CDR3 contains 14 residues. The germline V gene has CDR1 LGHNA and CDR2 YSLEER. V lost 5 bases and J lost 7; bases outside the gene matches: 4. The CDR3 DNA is TGCGCCAGCAGCTCGGGACTAGCGGCTAATGAGCAGTTCTTC. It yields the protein CASSSGLAANEQFF.

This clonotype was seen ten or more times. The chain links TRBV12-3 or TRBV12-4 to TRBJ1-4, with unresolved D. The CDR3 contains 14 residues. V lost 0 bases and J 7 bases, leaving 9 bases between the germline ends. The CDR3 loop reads CASSLAFDGEKLFF. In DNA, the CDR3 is TGTGCCAGCAGTTTAGCTTTCGACGGTGAAAAACTGTTTTTT.

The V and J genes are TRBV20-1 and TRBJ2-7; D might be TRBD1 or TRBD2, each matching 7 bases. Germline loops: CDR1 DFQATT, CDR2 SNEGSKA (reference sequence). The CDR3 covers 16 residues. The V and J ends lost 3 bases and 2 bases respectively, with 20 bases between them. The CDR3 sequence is CSARSPGRGPPYEQYF. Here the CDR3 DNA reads TGCAGTGCTAGGTCACCTGGGAGGGGGCCGCCCTACGAGCAGTACTTC.

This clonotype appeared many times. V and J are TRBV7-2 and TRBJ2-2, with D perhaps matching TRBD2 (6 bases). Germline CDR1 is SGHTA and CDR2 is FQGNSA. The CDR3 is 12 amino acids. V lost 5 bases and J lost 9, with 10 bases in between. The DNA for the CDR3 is TGTGCCAGCAGCGTGGGACTCAGGGAGCTGTTTTTT. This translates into CASSVGLRELFF.

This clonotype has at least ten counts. The CDR3 loop is CASSTGGQYQETQYF. The CDR3 DNA follows: TGCGCCAGCAGTACCGGGGGCCAGTACCAAGAGACCCAGTACTTC. The rearrangement joins TRBV5-1 to TRBJ2-5, with D possibly being TRBD1 or TRBD2 (6 bases each). V gave up 5 bases and J gave up 0 bases, with 14 bases separating them. The CDR3 contains 15 residues. CDR1 is SGHRS and CDR2 is YFSETQ in the germline V gene.

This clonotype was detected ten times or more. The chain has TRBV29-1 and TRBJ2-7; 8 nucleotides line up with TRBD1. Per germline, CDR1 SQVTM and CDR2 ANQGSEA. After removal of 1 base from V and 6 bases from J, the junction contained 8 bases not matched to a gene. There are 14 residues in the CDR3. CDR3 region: CSVEGQGPRGEQYF. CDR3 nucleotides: TGCAGCGTTGAAGGACAGGGGCCAAGGGGCGAGCAGTACTTC.

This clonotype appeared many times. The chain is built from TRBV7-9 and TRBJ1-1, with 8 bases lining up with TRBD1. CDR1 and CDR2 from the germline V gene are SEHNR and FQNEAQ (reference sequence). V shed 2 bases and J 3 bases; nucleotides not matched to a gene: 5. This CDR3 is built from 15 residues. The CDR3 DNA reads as TGTGCCAGCAGCTTAAGTGGGACAGGTTACACTGAAGCTTTCTTT. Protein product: CASSLSGTGYTEAFF. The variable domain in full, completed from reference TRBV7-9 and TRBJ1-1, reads DTGVSQNPRHKITKRGQNVTFRCDPISEHNRLYWYRQTLGQGPEFLTYFQNEAQLEKSRLLSDRFSAERPKGSFSTLEIQRTEQGDSAMYLCASSLSGTGYTEAFFGQGTRLTVV.

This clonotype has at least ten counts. Here the CDR3 DNA reads TGCAGTGCTAGAGCGGCTACCTCCTCCTACGAGCAGTACTTC. Protein sequence: CSARAATSSYEQYF. The genes are TRBV20-1 and TRBJ2-7; D is unclear. This CDR3 is 14 amino acids long. V shed 1 base and J shed 0 bases, with 10 bases lying between them. The germline V gene has CDR1 DFQATT and CDR2 SNEGSKA (reference sequence).

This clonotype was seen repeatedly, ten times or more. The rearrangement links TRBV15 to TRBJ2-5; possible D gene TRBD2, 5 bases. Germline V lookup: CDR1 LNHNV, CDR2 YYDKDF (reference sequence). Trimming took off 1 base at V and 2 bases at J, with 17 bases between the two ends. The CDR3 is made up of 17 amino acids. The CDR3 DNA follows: TGTGCCACCAGCAGAGGCAATGCGGGCTGGAAGCAAGAGACCCAGTACTTC. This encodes CATSRGNAGWKQETQYF.

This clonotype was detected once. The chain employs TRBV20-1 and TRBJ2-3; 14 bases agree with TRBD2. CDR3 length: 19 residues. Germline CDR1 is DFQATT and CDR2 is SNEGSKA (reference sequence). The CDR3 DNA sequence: TGCTGGGCTAGGAGCCTCGGACTAGCGGGGGGCACGAGCACAGATACGCAGTATTTT. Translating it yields CWARSLGLAGGTSTDTQYF.

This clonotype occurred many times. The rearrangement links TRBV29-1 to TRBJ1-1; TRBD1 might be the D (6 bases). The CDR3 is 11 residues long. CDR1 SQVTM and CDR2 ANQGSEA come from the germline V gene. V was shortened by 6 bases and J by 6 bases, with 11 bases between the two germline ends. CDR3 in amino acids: CSVENRAEAFF. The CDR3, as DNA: TGCAGCGTCGAGAACAGGGCTGAAGCTTTCTTT.

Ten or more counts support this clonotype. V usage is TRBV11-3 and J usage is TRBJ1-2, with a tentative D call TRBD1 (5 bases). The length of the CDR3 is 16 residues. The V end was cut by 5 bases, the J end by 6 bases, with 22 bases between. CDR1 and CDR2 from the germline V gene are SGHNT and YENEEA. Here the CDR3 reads CASSKKVAGGNDGYTF. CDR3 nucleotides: TGTGCCAGCAGCAAAAAAGTCGCGGGGGGAAACGATGGCTACACCTTC.

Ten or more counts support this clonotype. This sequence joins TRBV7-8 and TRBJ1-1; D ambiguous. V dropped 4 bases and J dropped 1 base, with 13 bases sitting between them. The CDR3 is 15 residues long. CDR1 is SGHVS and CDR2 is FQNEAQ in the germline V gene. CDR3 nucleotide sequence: TGTGCCAGCAGCTCACGTGGGCAGTCGAACACTGAAGCTTTCTTT. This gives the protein CASSSRGQSNTEAFF.